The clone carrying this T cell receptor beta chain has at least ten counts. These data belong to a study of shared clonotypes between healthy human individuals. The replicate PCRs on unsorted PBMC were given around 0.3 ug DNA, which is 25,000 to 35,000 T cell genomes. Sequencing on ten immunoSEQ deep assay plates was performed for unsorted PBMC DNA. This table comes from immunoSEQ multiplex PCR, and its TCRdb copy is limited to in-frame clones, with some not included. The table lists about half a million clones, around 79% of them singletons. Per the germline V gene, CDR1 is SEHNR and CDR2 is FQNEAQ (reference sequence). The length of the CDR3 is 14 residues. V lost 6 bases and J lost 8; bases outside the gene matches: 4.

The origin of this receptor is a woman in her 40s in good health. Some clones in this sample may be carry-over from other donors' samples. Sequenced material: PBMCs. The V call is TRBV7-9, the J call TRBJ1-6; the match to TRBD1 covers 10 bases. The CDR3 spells CASRTGTGDSPLHF. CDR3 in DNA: TGTGCCAGCAGAACCGGGACAGGGGATTCACCCCTCCACTTT.